These 2 T cell receptor beta chains were sequenced from one sample in a study of identical twins. TCRdb called the 5' RACE reads again in MiXCR, with one record for every CDR3 protein. The data contain fewer than 250,000 distinct CDR3 sequences, roughly 7% of them singletons. Separately, the same data were catalogued under a study of yellow fever vaccine responses in identical twins.

What was sequenced was memory (CD45RO+) T cells sorted from blood. The receptors stem from a woman between 18 and 29 years old in good health.

This clonotype was found many times. V and J are TRBV10-3 and TRBJ1-2; the match to TRBD1 covers 9 bases. Germline CDR1 reads ENHRY; CDR2 reads SYGVKD. The junction had 7 bases not matched to a gene; V was cut back by 3 bases and J by 5 bases. This CDR3 is 15 amino acids long. In DNA form, the CDR3 reads TGTGCCATCAGTGAAGGTATTGGACAGGGGTATGGCTACACCTTC. It yields the protein CAISEGIGQGYGYTF.

At least ten counts were recorded for this clonotype. The V call is TRBV5-1, the J call TRBJ1-2, with D unclear. Germline V gene sequence: CDR1 SGHRS, CDR2 YFSETQ. The ends were cut back, 5 bases at V and 4 bases at J, with 18 bases in the middle. This CDR3 region has 15 residues. In DNA form, the CDR3 reads TGCGCCAGCAGTTTCACCAACAGCCCCCTCTATGGCTACACCTTC. Residues: CASSFTNSPLYGYTF.